Listed below are T cell receptor beta chains from one sample, sequenced in a study of OX40 agonist ivuxolimab in advanced cancers. Some clones are missing from TCRdb's copy, which holds only in-frame ones; the method was immunoSEQ multiplex PCR. The sample gives about 40,000 clones, 70% to 85% of which show up once; about 7.6% is in the top ten. This specimen was CD4+ or CD8+ T cells sorted from blood, taken in a trial of the OX40 agonist ivuxolimab. Every receptor here comes from an adult with an advanced solid tumor such as melanoma, head and neck, liver or kidney cancer. The CDR3 runs from the conserved cysteine through the conserved F or W. The order of the fields is clone size, CDR3 length, D gene, V gene, J gene, CDR3 DNA, CDR3 protein. The D gene is left open where the match is weak. The size field is filled for only some rows; it gives once, few, many or a size class.

clone_size: .; cdr3_length: 13; d_call: .; v_call: TRBV7-8; j_call: TRBJ1-1; cdr3_nt: TGTGCCAGCAGCTGGGCGGGGAACACTGAAGCTTTCTTT; cdr3_aa: CASSWAGNTEAFF
clone_size: .; cdr3_length: 13; d_call: .; v_call: TRBV2; j_call: TRBJ2-2; cdr3_nt: TGTGCCAGCAGTGGATGGGCGGCCGGGGAGCTGTTTTTT; cdr3_aa: CASSGWAAGELFF
clone_size: .; cdr3_length: 14; d_call: .; v_call: TRBV7-9; j_call: TRBJ1-2; cdr3_nt: TGTGCCAGCAGCTTAGACGGAGGGGGGATACGCTACACCTTC; cdr3_aa: CASSLDGGGIRYTF
clone_size: .; cdr3_length: 12; d_call: TRBD1; v_call: TRBV6-5; j_call: TRBJ1-1; cdr3_nt: TGTGCCGCCGGAGGGGGCGGGACTGAAGCTTTCTTT; cdr3_aa: CAAGGGGTEAFF
clone_size: medium-sized; cdr3_length: 18; d_call: .; v_call: TRBV9; j_call: TRBJ1-1; cdr3_nt: TGTGCCAGCAGCGTAGCCCCCGTGCCCCAGGGGTTGGGCACTGAAGCTTTCTTT; cdr3_aa: CASSVAPVPQGLGTEAFF
clone_size: few; cdr3_length: 12; d_call: .; v_call: TRBV30; j_call: TRBJ2-7; cdr3_nt: TGTGCCTGGAGTGTATCGGTCTACGAGCAGTACTTC; cdr3_aa: CAWSVSVYEQYF
clone_size: .; cdr3_length: 14; d_call: .; v_call: TRBV7-9; j_call: TRBJ2-3; cdr3_nt: TGTGCCAGCAGCTTAGGACGGGAGACAGATACGCAGTATTTT; cdr3_aa: CASSLGRETDTQYF
clone_size: .; cdr3_length: 14; d_call: .; v_call: TRBV5-1; j_call: TRBJ1-4; cdr3_nt: TGCGCCAGCAGCTTGGGACAGATTAATGAAAAACTGTTTTTT; cdr3_aa: CASSLGQINEKLFF
clone_size: .; cdr3_length: 12; d_call: .; v_call: TRBV10-3; j_call: TRBJ1-5; cdr3_nt: TGTGCCATCGGACGGGAGAATCAGCCCCAGCATTTT; cdr3_aa: CAIGRENQPQHF
clone_size: few; cdr3_length: 16; d_call: .; v_call: TRBV5-1; j_call: TRBJ2-7; cdr3_nt: TGCGCCAGCAGCCTGGGTGGAGCGGGCCCCACCTACGAGCAGTACTTC; cdr3_aa: CASSLGGAGPTYEQYF
clone_size: .; cdr3_length: 13; d_call: .; v_call: TRBV5-1; j_call: TRBJ2-1; cdr3_nt: TGCGCCAGCAGCTTGGAGGTAGACAATGAGCAGTTCTTC; cdr3_aa: CASSLEVDNEQFF
clone_size: .; cdr3_length: 13; d_call: .; v_call: TRBV7-9; j_call: TRBJ2-1; cdr3_nt: TGTGCCAGCAGCTTGGCTAGCGACAATGAGCAGTTCTTC; cdr3_aa: CASSLASDNEQFF
clone_size: .; cdr3_length: 15; d_call: TRBD1; v_call: TRBV7-2; j_call: TRBJ2-4; cdr3_nt: TGTGCCAGCAGCTCAATGGACAGGGGAGGAAACATTCAGTACTTC; cdr3_aa: CASSSMDRGGNIQYF
clone_size: .; cdr3_length: 16; d_call: .; v_call: TRBV5-4; j_call: TRBJ1-2; cdr3_nt: TGTGCCAGCAGCTCGTCCTCGGGGTTATCGAACTATGGCTACACCTTC; cdr3_aa: CASSSSSGLSNYGYTF
clone_size: few; cdr3_length: 14; d_call: .; v_call: TRBV5-4; j_call: TRBJ2-2; cdr3_nt: TGTGCCAGCAGCCGGGACGGATACACCGGGGAGCTGTTTTTT; cdr3_aa: CASSRDGYTGELFF
clone_size: .; cdr3_length: 14; d_call: .; v_call: TRBV7-6; j_call: TRBJ2-7; cdr3_nt: TGTGCCAGCAGCCCGGACGCGACTCTGTACGAGCAGTACTTC; cdr3_aa: CASSPDATLYEQYF
clone_size: .; cdr3_length: 14; d_call: TRBD2; v_call: TRBV7-2; j_call: TRBJ2-7; cdr3_nt: TGTGCCAGCACCCCGATAGCGGGAATGGACGAGCAGTACTTC; cdr3_aa: CASTPIAGMDEQYF
clone_size: .; cdr3_length: 14; d_call: TRBD1; v_call: TRBV9; j_call: TRBJ2-7; cdr3_nt: TGTGCCAGCAGCTTGGGACAGACCACCTACGAGCAGTACTTC; cdr3_aa: CASSLGQTTYEQYF
clone_size: .; cdr3_length: 16; d_call: .; v_call: TRBV5-1; j_call: TRBJ1-4; cdr3_nt: TGCGCCAGCAGCTTGCACAGGATTGCAACTAATGAAAAACTGTTTTTT; cdr3_aa: CASSLHRIATNEKLFF
clone_size: .; cdr3_length: 12; d_call: .; v_call: TRBV6-5; j_call: TRBJ1-3; cdr3_nt: TGTGCCACCAAGACCTCTGGAAACACCATATATTTT; cdr3_aa: CATKTSGNTIYF
clone_size: .; cdr3_length: 15; d_call: TRBD2; v_call: TRBV2; j_call: TRBJ2-3; cdr3_nt: TGTGCCAGCAGTGGACTAGCGGGAAGAAGAGATACGCAGTATTTT; cdr3_aa: CASSGLAGRRDTQYF
clone_size: .; cdr3_length: 13; d_call: .; v_call: TRBV5-1; j_call: TRBJ1-1; cdr3_nt: TGCGCCAGCAATGAGGGGTTGGACACTGAAGCTTTCTTT; cdr3_aa: CASNEGLDTEAFF
clone_size: few; cdr3_length: 14; d_call: TRBD1; v_call: TRBV5-5; j_call: TRBJ1-4; cdr3_nt: TGTGCCAGCAGCAGGACAGGGGGCGATGAAAAACTGTTTTTT; cdr3_aa: CASSRTGGDEKLFF
clone_size: .; cdr3_length: 15; d_call: TRBD2; v_call: TRBV18; j_call: TRBJ2-1; cdr3_nt: TGTGCCAGCTCACCCCTAGCGGAAAGGTACAATGAGCAGTTCTTC; cdr3_aa: CASSPLAERYNEQFF
clone_size: .; cdr3_length: 17; d_call: .; v_call: TRBV19; j_call: TRBJ2-6; cdr3_nt: TGTGCCAGTAGTACCGTCCCCGTCGGCTCTGGGGCCAACGTCCTGACTTTC; cdr3_aa: CASSTVPVGSGANVLTF
clone_size: .; cdr3_length: 14; d_call: .; v_call: TRBV11-3; j_call: TRBJ2-7; cdr3_nt: TGTGCCAGCAGCTTAAACGGGATCCCCGACGAGCAGTACTTC; cdr3_aa: CASSLNGIPDEQYF
clone_size: .; cdr3_length: 15; d_call: TRBD2; v_call: TRBV4-2; j_call: TRBJ2-3; cdr3_nt: TGTGCCAGCAGCCTTACTAGCGGAGGCACAGATACGCAGTATTTT; cdr3_aa: CASSLTSGGTDTQYF
clone_size: .; cdr3_length: 13; d_call: .; v_call: TRBV2; j_call: TRBJ1-5; cdr3_nt: TGTGCCAGCAGTGAAGATCTAAATCAGCCCCAGCATTTT; cdr3_aa: CASSEDLNQPQHF
clone_size: .; cdr3_length: 14; d_call: TRBD2; v_call: TRBV11-2; j_call: TRBJ2-7; cdr3_nt: TGTGCCAGCAGCGCTAGCGGGAGCCCGGGAGAGCAGTACTTC; cdr3_aa: CASSASGSPGEQYF
clone_size: .; cdr3_length: 14; d_call: .; v_call: TRBV6-1; j_call: TRBJ2-7; cdr3_nt: TGTGCCAGCAGTGATCCCGGCCACCCAAGCGAGCAGTACTTC; cdr3_aa: CASSDPGHPSEQYF
clone_size: .; cdr3_length: 15; d_call: TRBD2; v_call: TRBV4-1; j_call: TRBJ2-1; cdr3_nt: TGCGCCAGCAGTGACAGCGGGAGGTCCTACAATGAGCAGTTCTTC; cdr3_aa: CASSDSGRSYNEQFF
clone_size: .; cdr3_length: 17; d_call: .; v_call: TRBV9; j_call: TRBJ1-2; cdr3_nt: TGTGCCAGCAGCCTTAACCGAAATAAGACAGAGACCTATGGCTACACCTTC; cdr3_aa: CASSLNRNKTETYGYTF
clone_size: .; cdr3_length: 14; d_call: .; v_call: TRBV27; j_call: TRBJ2-7; cdr3_nt: TGTGCCAGCAGTTTAGGGACGGGATTCTACGAGCAGTACTTC; cdr3_aa: CASSLGTGFYEQYF
clone_size: .; cdr3_length: 15; d_call: .; v_call: TRBV6-1; j_call: TRBJ2-7; cdr3_nt: TGTGCCAGCAGTGGTGGGCGGGGACACTCCTACGAGCAGTACTTC; cdr3_aa: CASSGGRGHSYEQYF
clone_size: .; cdr3_length: 16; d_call: .; v_call: TRBV10-3; j_call: TRBJ2-6; cdr3_nt: TGTGCCATCGGGTCAGGCAGGGGCGGAGGGGCCAACGTCCTGACTTTC; cdr3_aa: CAIGSGRGGGANVLTF
clone_size: .; cdr3_length: 13; d_call: .; v_call: TRBV6-4; j_call: TRBJ1-6; cdr3_nt: TGTGCCGGGCGAGACAGGCCCAATTCACCCCTCCACTTT; cdr3_aa: CAGRDRPNSPLHF
clone_size: .; cdr3_length: 12; d_call: .; v_call: TRBV6-5; j_call: TRBJ2-7; cdr3_nt: TGTGCCAGCAACGCCGCTGAGAGCGAGCAGTACTTC; cdr3_aa: CASNAAESEQYF
clone_size: .; cdr3_length: 15; d_call: .; v_call: TRBV2; j_call: TRBJ1-6; cdr3_nt: TGTGCCAGCTCAGTAGAGAGCTCCTATAATTCACCCCTCCACTTT; cdr3_aa: CASSVESSYNSPLHF
clone_size: .; cdr3_length: 13; d_call: .; v_call: TRBV29-1; j_call: TRBJ1-2; cdr3_nt: TGCAGCGTTGCGGCGGGGGGCCCCTATGGCTACACCTTC; cdr3_aa: CSVAAGGPYGYTF
clone_size: .; cdr3_length: 17; d_call: .; v_call: TRBV2; j_call: TRBJ1-5; cdr3_nt: TGTGCCACCAGGCCGGGAACAGGTTCGGATAGCAATCAGCCCCAGCATTTT; cdr3_aa: CATRPGTGSDSNQPQHF
clone_size: .; cdr3_length: 15; d_call: .; v_call: TRBV7-2; j_call: TRBJ1-1; cdr3_nt: TGTGCCAGCAGCACCCATGGGGGCCGGAACACTGAAGCTTTCTTT; cdr3_aa: CASSTHGGRNTEAFF